Listed below are T cell receptor beta chains from one sample, sequenced in a study of vaccination and CD4 T cells after COVID-19. Their cognate antigens are unknown. TCRdb processed the PCR reads anew with MiXCR; each CDR3 protein has one entry. The profile covers some 3,900 distinct CDR3 sequences, with around 20% appearing a single time and over 12% taken by the ten largest. The sequencing input was CD4+ T cells from blood, cultured in vitro. The receptors were sampled from a human donor who had recovered from COVID-19. Both conserved end residues are part of each CDR3. The D gene is left open where the match is weak. Not all rows give a size; the values are once, few, many and, for expanded clones, a class.

J: TRBJ2-5; D: .; size: .; V: TRBV4-1; CDR3: CASSRREGGQETQYF; DNA: TGCGCCAGCAGCCGCCGCGAGGGGGGGCAAGAGACCCAGTACTTC
J: TRBJ2-2; D: .; size: medium-sized; V: TRBV7-9; CDR3: CASSLGQGHTGELFF; DNA: TGTGCCAGCAGCTTAGGGCAGGGGCACACCGGGGAGCTGTTTTTT
J: TRBJ1-1; D: TRBD1; size: .; V: TRBV5-1; CDR3: CASSKTGGSIIEAFF; DNA: TGCGCCAGCAGCAAGACAGGGGGTTCAATTATTGAAGCTTTCTTT
J: TRBJ2-5; D: TRBD2; size: few; V: TRBV12-3/TRBV12-4; CDR3: CASTTGLAGGQKTQYF; DNA: TGTGCCAGCACCACCGGACTAGCGGGGGGACAAAAGACCCAGTACTTC
J: TRBJ1-6; D: .; size: .; V: TRBV30; CDR3: CAWAPTRRSPLHF; DNA: TGTGCCTGGGCTCCTACTCGCCGTTCACCCCTCCACTTT
J: TRBJ2-3; D: .; size: .; V: TRBV7-2; CDR3: CASSLGGDGSSTDTQYF; DNA: TGTGCCAGCAGCCTAGGGGGGGATGGATCTAGCACAGATACGCAGTATTTT
J: TRBJ2-7; D: .; size: .; V: TRBV20-1; CDR3: CSASNGPSYEQYF; DNA: TGCAGTGCTAGCAACGGGCCTTCCTACGAGCAGTACTTC
J: TRBJ2-7; D: .; size: medium-sized; V: TRBV11-2; CDR3: CASSLGLGAGIYEQYF; DNA: TGTGCCAGCAGCTTAGGGTTGGGCGCAGGGATTTACGAGCAGTACTTC
J: TRBJ2-3; D: .; size: few; V: TRBV20-1; CDR3: CSASPGSTDTQYF; DNA: TGCAGTGCTAGTCCTGGTAGCACAGATACGCAGTATTTT
J: TRBJ2-3; D: .; size: .; V: TRBV10-3; CDR3: CAIRDKSTDTQYF; DNA: TGTGCCATTAGGGACAAGAGCACAGATACGCAGTATTTT
J: TRBJ2-4; D: .; size: few; V: TRBV24-1; CDR3: CATSDLHRGGGMAKNIQYF; DNA: TGTGCCACCAGTGATTTGCATAGAGGAGGCGGAATGGCCAAAAACATTCAGTACTTC
J: TRBJ1-1; D: TRBD1; size: .; V: TRBV14; CDR3: CASSPRGPTEAFF; DNA: TGTGCCAGCAGCCCTAGGGGGCCCACTGAAGCTTTCTTT
J: TRBJ1-1; D: TRBD1; size: .; V: TRBV19; CDR3: CASGQGAVEAFF; DNA: TGTGCCAGTGGACAGGGCGCGGTTGAAGCTTTCTTT
J: TRBJ1-6; D: .; size: .; V: TRBV19; CDR3: CASSISQGTTYNSPLHF; DNA: TGTGCCAGTAGTATAAGTCAGGGGACAACTTATAATTCACCCCTCCACTTT
J: TRBJ1-2; D: .; size: .; V: TRBV20-1; CDR3: CSARGAPNYGYTF; DNA: TGCAGTGCTAGGGGGGCGCCTAACTATGGCTACACCTTC
J: TRBJ2-7; D: .; size: medium-sized; V: TRBV6-2/TRBV6-3; CDR3: CASSAGQILQVQYF; DNA: TGTGCCAGCAGTGCGGGACAGATTTTACAGGTGCAGTACTTC
J: TRBJ2-5; D: .; size: few; V: TRBV12-3/TRBV12-4; CDR3: CASSFGGTGRETQYF; DNA: TGTGCCAGCAGTTTTGGAGGGACGGGGCGAGAGACCCAGTACTTC
J: TRBJ2-1; D: .; size: medium-sized; V: TRBV4-2; CDR3: CASSQDILGYEQFF; DNA: TGTGCCAGCAGCCAAGACATCTTGGGCTATGAGCAGTTCTTC
J: TRBJ2-7; D: TRBD1; size: .; V: TRBV7-9; CDR3: CASSPRDRGYEQYF; DNA: TGTGCCAGCAGCCCCCGGGACAGGGGTTACGAGCAGTACTTC
J: TRBJ1-2; D: TRBD1; size: medium-sized; V: TRBV11-2; CDR3: CASSKTGSSYGYTF; DNA: TGTGCCAGCAGTAAGACAGGGTCTAGCTATGGCTACACCTTC
J: TRBJ2-1; D: TRBD2; size: few; V: TRBV10-2; CDR3: CASQLAVEQFF; DNA: TGCGCCAGCCAGCTAGCGGTCGAGCAGTTCTTC
J: TRBJ2-1; D: .; size: .; V: TRBV7-9; CDR3: CASSPRTDYNEQFF; DNA: TGTGCCAGCAGCCCTCGGACAGACTACAATGAGCAGTTCTTC
J: TRBJ2-3; D: .; size: few; V: TRBV10-1; CDR3: CASSPGPSTDTQYF; DNA: TGCGCCAGCTCCCCGGGACCAAGCACAGATACGCAGTATTTT
J: TRBJ2-1; D: .; size: .; V: TRBV12-3/TRBV12-4; CDR3: CASGKLLNSEQFF; DNA: TGTGCCAGCGGCAAGCTACTGAATTCGGAGCAGTTCTTC
J: TRBJ2-1; D: TRBD2; size: .; V: TRBV24-1; CDR3: CATSDPAGRGGPDEQFF; DNA: TGTGCCACCAGTGACCCGGCGGGGCGGGGGGGCCCCGATGAGCAGTTCTTC
J: TRBJ1-5; D: .; size: medium-sized; V: TRBV30; CDR3: CAWSKGQGSNQPQHF; DNA: TGTGCCTGGAGTAAGGGCCAGGGCTCCAATCAGCCCCAGCATTTT
J: TRBJ1-2; D: .; size: .; V: TRBV7-9; CDR3: CASSLEGDNYGYTF; DNA: TGTGCCAGCAGCTTAGAGGGGGACAACTATGGCTACACCTTC
J: TRBJ1-4; D: .; size: medium-sized; V: TRBV2; CDR3: CASLDGGVSEKLFF; DNA: TGTGCCAGCTTAGATGGGGGCGTGAGTGAAAAACTGTTTTTT
J: TRBJ1-6; D: .; size: .; V: TRBV12-3/TRBV12-4; CDR3: CASSLGTPYPNSPLHF; DNA: TGTGCCAGCAGTCTCGGGACACCTTACCCCAATTCACCCCTCCACTTT
J: TRBJ2-1; D: .; size: few; V: TRBV2; CDR3: CATKGRIYNEQFF; DNA: TGTGCCACCAAGGGGCGGATCTACAATGAGCAGTTCTTC
J: TRBJ1-2; D: .; size: few; V: TRBV2; CDR3: CASSPQTGTGGYTF; DNA: TGTGCCAGCAGTCCCCAAACAGGGACGGGCGGCTACACCTTC
J: TRBJ2-5; D: .; size: .; V: TRBV9; CDR3: CASSPRQVQETQYF; DNA: TGTGCCAGCAGCCCGAGACAGGTTCAAGAGACCCAGTACTTC
J: TRBJ2-2; D: TRBD1; size: .; V: TRBV6-5; CDR3: CASSYQNRGPGTGELFF; DNA: TGTGCCAGCAGTTACCAGAACAGGGGTCCGGGGACCGGGGAGCTGTTTTTT
J: TRBJ1-2; D: .; size: few; V: TRBV2; CDR3: CASSDLQGIGGYTF; DNA: TGTGCCAGCAGTGATTTACAGGGAATCGGTGGCTACACCTTC
J: TRBJ2-2; D: TRBD1; size: large; V: TRBV20-1; CDR3: CSARGQGALTGELFF; DNA: TGCAGTGCCAGGGGACAGGGGGCACTCACCGGGGAGCTGTTTTTT
J: TRBJ2-2; D: .; size: few; V: TRBV12-3/TRBV12-4; CDR3: CASSLSAPNTGELFF; DNA: TGTGCCAGCAGTTTAAGCGCTCCGAACACCGGGGAGCTGTTTTTT
J: TRBJ1-5; D: .; size: medium-sized; V: TRBV6-4; CDR3: CASSTESNQPQHF; DNA: TGTGCCAGCTCCACGGAGAGCAATCAGCCCCAGCATTTT
J: TRBJ2-5; D: .; size: medium-sized; V: TRBV2; CDR3: CASSERETQYF; DNA: TGTGCCAGCAGTGAGAGGGAGACCCAGTACTTC
J: TRBJ1-2; D: .; size: medium-sized; V: TRBV6-4; CDR3: CASSVLIEMNYGYTF; DNA: TGTGCCAGCAGTGTACTAATAGAGATGAACTATGGCTACACCTTC
J: TRBJ2-7; D: TRBD1; size: few; V: TRBV5-1; CDR3: CASSLGDRGSGEQYF; DNA: TGCGCCAGCAGCTTGGGGGACAGGGGTTCGGGCGAGCAGTACTTC
J: TRBJ1-1; D: .; size: large; V: TRBV6-5; CDR3: CASSYGGTEAFF; DNA: TGTGCCAGCAGTTACGGGGGCACTGAAGCTTTCTTT
J: TRBJ1-1; D: .; size: .; V: TRBV6-1; CDR3: CASSRGDTEAFF; DNA: TGTGCCAGCAGTAGGGGGGACACTGAAGCTTTCTTT
J: TRBJ2-2; D: .; size: medium-sized; V: TRBV21-1; CDR3: CASSIGRETTGELFF; DNA: TGTGCCAGCAGCATCGGCAGGGAAACCACCGGGGAGCTGTTTTTT
J: TRBJ2-6; D: .; size: .; V: TRBV20-1; CDR3: CSAQGGHRPSGANVLTF; DNA: TGCAGTGCCCAAGGGGGACACCGTCCGTCTGGGGCCAACGTCCTGACTTTC
J: TRBJ1-6; D: .; size: .; V: TRBV11-1; CDR3: CASSFPLEKGNSPLHF; DNA: TGTGCCAGCAGCTTTCCATTGGAGAAGGGCAATTCACCCCTCCACTTT
J: TRBJ1-5; D: TRBD1; size: few; V: TRBV10-3; CDR3: CAISRTGDQPQHF; DNA: TGTGCCATCAGCCGGACAGGGGATCAGCCCCAGCATTTT
J: TRBJ2-3; D: TRBD2; size: few; V: TRBV5-4; CDR3: CASSLEGRGTTDTQYF; DNA: TGTGCCAGCAGCTTGGAAGGGCGGGGGACCACAGATACGCAGTATTTT
J: TRBJ1-1; D: TRBD1; size: .; V: TRBV4-1; CDR3: CASNKEVDRANTEAFF; DNA: TGCGCCAGCAATAAGGAGGTGGACAGGGCGAACACTGAAGCTTTCTTT
J: TRBJ1-6; D: TRBD1; size: .; V: TRBV28; CDR3: CASRDRASPLHF; DNA: TGTGCCAGCAGGGACAGGGCTTCACCCCTCCACTTT
J: TRBJ2-7; D: TRBD1; size: .; V: TRBV27; CDR3: CASSLFIQGEMRYEQYF; DNA: TGTGCCAGCAGTTTATTCATACAGGGGGAAATGAGGTACGAGCAGTACTTC
J: TRBJ2-3; D: .; size: .; V: TRBV3-1; CDR3: CASSTLWGTDTQYF; DNA: TGTGCCAGCAGTACACTCTGGGGCACAGATACGCAGTATTTT
J: TRBJ1-5; D: .; size: large; V: TRBV20-1; CDR3: CSAKTTGNQPQHF; DNA: TGCAGTGCTAAAACAACAGGGAATCAGCCCCAGCATTTT
J: TRBJ1-5; D: .; size: few; V: TRBV19; CDR3: CASTHPGPGNQPQHF; DNA: TGTGCCAGTACTCACCCCGGGCCCGGGAATCAGCCCCAGCATTTT